The T cell receptor beta chain under discussion was sequenced for a study of T cell repertoires in cytomegalovirus infection. TCRdb itself ran the reads through MiXCR, one entry per CDR3 protein. This table has about 360,000 distinct CDR3 sequences, roughly a third appearing once. Germline CDR1 is MNHEY and CDR2 is SMNVEV (reference sequence). V was clipped by 7 bases and J by 6 bases, with 15 bases between them. This CDR3 spans 13 amino acids. A few counts support this clonotype. Its antigen is as yet unknown. The V gene is TRBV27, the J gene TRBJ1-1; D unresolved. This sample comprised cultured PBMCs, obtained from culture after CMV antigen stimulation. This sequence originates from a human donor in good health (CMV status not recorded). Some clones in this sample may be carry-over from other donors' samples. CDR3 in amino acids: CASTGGEEAEAFF. The DNA for the CDR3 is TGTGCCAGCACCGGCGGCGAAGAGGCTGAAGCTTTCTTT.